Each of the 14 T cell receptor beta chains below was sequenced from the same sample in a study of control samples from healthy donors and cancer patients. Profiling relied on immunoSEQ multiplex PCR, and the TCRdb table lists in-frame clones only, not all of them. The sample consists of about 120,000 clones, about 92% of them appearing once. Sequencing used PBMCs. The receptors come from a man over 45 with head and neck cancer.

The genes are TRBV15 and TRBJ1-2; D is undetermined. The CDR3 totals 15 residues. The V and J ends lost 3 bases and 4 bases respectively, with 15 bases between them. The germline CDR1 and CDR2 sequences are LNHNV and YYDKDF (reference sequence). The CDR3 DNA sequence: TGTGCCACCAGCAGGGAGCGGACTCACACCTATGGCTACACCTTC. Its protein product is CATSRERTHTYGYTF.

The chain employs TRBV4-3 and TRBJ2-1; 9 bases line up with TRBD1. V lost 4 bases to trimming and J lost 8 bases; unmatched junction nucleotides: 12. This CDR3 comprises 16 residues. The germline gives CDR1 LGHNA, CDR2 YSLEER. The CDR3 nucleotides read TGCGCCAGCAGCCGCGGACAGGGGTCGGGGCTCGATGAGCAGTTCTTC. Protein sequence: CASSRGQGSGLDEQFF.

This chain connects TRBV5-1 to TRBJ1-3, with a weak D call TRBD1 (5 bases). Germline-derived CDR1 and CDR2 are SGHRS and YFSETQ. V was cut by 0 bases and J by 2 bases, with 9 bases left in between. This CDR3 is 15 amino acids long. The CDR3 coding sequence is TGCGCCAGCAGCTTGGAGCCAGGGACTGGAAACACCATATATTTT. Its translation is CASSLEPGTGNTIYF.

The chain has TRBV4-3 and TRBJ2-1; no reliable D call. The CDR3 sequence is 11 residues long. Trimming took 1 base from V and 7 from J, leaving 2 bases between them. Germline values: CDR1 LGHNA, CDR2 YSLEER. The CDR3 DNA reads as TGCGCCAGCAGCCAAGGGAATGAGCAGTTCTTC. Amino acid sequence: CASSQGNEQFF.

The CDR3 region is CASSLATILAKNIQYF. In nucleotides, the CDR3 is TGTGCCAGCAGCTTGGCGACAATACTAGCCAAAAACATTCAGTACTTC. The chain couples TRBV5-8 to TRBJ2-4; D remains ambiguous. The germline V gene encodes CDR1 SGHTS and CDR2 YDEGEE. The ends were cut back, 0 bases at V and 0 bases at J, with 10 bases in the middle. The CDR3 is 16 residues long.

V and J are TRBV6-2 or TRBV6-3 and TRBJ2-7; TRBD1 might be the D (6 bases). The CDR3 consists of 12 residues. Between the trimmed V and J ends, which lost 2 bases and 6 bases, there was a span of 8 bases. In germline, CDR1 is MNHEY, CDR2 SVGEGT. The CDR3 is CASSYRGFEQYF. CDR3 bases: TGTGCCAGCAGTTACAGGGGGTTCGAGCAGTACTTC.

In its sample, this clone was seen once. This rearrangement joins TRBV7-2 to TRBJ2-7, with D possibly matching TRBD1 (6 bases). The V and J ends lost 1 base and 1 base respectively, with 11 bases between them. Germline assignment: CDR1 SGHTA and CDR2 FQGNSA. The CDR3 loop spans 15 amino acids. Here the CDR3 reads CASSLVHRGSYEQYF. The CDR3, as DNA: TGTGCCAGCAGCTTAGTCCATAGGGGGTCCTACGAGCAGTACTTC.

V gene TRBV19 combines with J gene TRBJ2-2; TRBD2 matches 13 bases. CDR1 and CDR2 from the germline V gene are LNHDA and SQIVND (reference sequence). V shed 5 bases and J 6 bases; nucleotides not matched to a gene: 15. The CDR3 is 19 amino acids. CDR3 coding DNA: TGTGCCAGTAGTTCCAGATCTCGTCCGGGACTAGCGGGACCCGGGGAGCTGTTTTTT. Amino acid sequence: CASSSRSRPGLAGPGELFF.

As for this clone: The same CDR3 arises from other DNA sequences in this sample as well. This chain connects TRBV4-1 to TRBJ2-1; maybe TRBD1 (6 bases). The germline V gene encodes CDR1 MGHRA and CDR2 YSYEKL. This CDR3 is built from 15 residues. V was clipped by 4 bases and J by 0 bases, with 10 bases between them. Here the CDR3 DNA reads TGCGCCAGCAGCCCAGACAGGAGCTCCTACAATGAGCAGTTCTTC. Its protein is CASSPDRSSYNEQFF.

This clone was observed once. The chain uses TRBV19 and TRBJ1-5, with D hard to call. V dropped 5 bases and J dropped 4 bases, with 6 bases sitting between them. Germline V gene sequence: CDR1 LNHDA, CDR2 SQIVND (reference sequence). This CDR3 has 12 amino acids. This CDR3 reads CASSPWNQPQHF. CDR3 DNA sequence: TGTGCCAGTAGTCCCTGGAATCAGCCCCAGCATTTT.

The gene calls are TRBV6-1 and TRBJ2-5; D not certain. In germline, CDR1 is MNHNS, CDR2 SASEGT. The length of the CDR3 is 14 residues. The V end lost 1 base, the J end lost 4 bases, and 10 bases lay between the germline ends. The CDR3 nucleotides are TGTGCCAGCAGTGAAGTGCTTTCCCCAGAGACCCAGTACTTC. It is translated as CASSEVLSPETQYF.

V usage is TRBV4-3 and J usage is TRBJ2-1, with 16 bases aligning to TRBD2. The CDR3 runs 20 residues. The germline CDR1 and CDR2 sequences are LGHNA and YSLEER. With 0 bases clipped from V and 7 bases from J, the junction kept 12 bases outside the gene matches. The CDR3 loop reads CASSQDHRGLAGGPENEQFF. CDR3 nucleotides: TGCGCCAGCAGCCAAGATCATAGGGGACTAGCGGGGGGGCCTGAGAATGAGCAGTTCTTC.

The chain is built from TRBV7-2 and TRBJ2-5, with TRBD2 identical over 8 bases. Germline assignment: CDR1 SGHTA and CDR2 FQGNSA. This CDR3 is 14 amino acids long. With V trimmed by 4 bases and J by 4 bases, 5 bases remained unmatched. CDR3 in amino acids: CASSSIAGPETQYF. The CDR3 bases are TGTGCCAGCAGCTCCATAGCGGGGCCAGAGACCCAGTACTTC.

This chain uses TRBV13 with TRBJ2-7, with D maybe TRBD1 (6 bases). The germline CDR1 and CDR2 sequences are PRHDT and FYEKMQ (reference sequence). CDR3 length: 14 residues. The germline V and J ends were trimmed by 5 bases and 2 bases, with 13 bases remaining between them. CDR3 amino acids: CASSPTGLAYEQYF. The CDR3 DNA is TGTGCCAGCAGCCCGACAGGATTAGCCTACGAGCAGTACTTC.